Within the sample, the clone carrying this T cell receptor beta chain is medium-sized. This record comes from a study of T cell changes during pregnancy in multiple sclerosis. TCRdb's table, derived via immunoSEQ multiplex PCR, lists solely in-frame clones and lacks some. This sample has 70,000 to 95,000 clones, with 90% to 95% found just once. V shed 4 bases and J 4 bases; nucleotides not matched to a gene: 9. Germline CDR1 and CDR2: MNHNS and SASEGT. This CDR3 has 16 amino acids. This receptor was identified in a female donor in good health, enrolled as a control in a pregnancy study. Sample: peripheral blood, taken after pregnancy. The rearrangement uses TRBV6-1 and TRBJ2-2; 7 bases are shared with TRBD2. Here the CDR3 reads CASSGMAGESTGELFF. The CDR3 region has the DNA TGTGCCAGCAGTGGTATGGCGGGAGAAAGCACCGGGGAGCTGTTTTTT.